Sequencing of this T cell receptor beta chain was carried out in a study of radiotherapy plus CTLA-4 blockade in lung cancer. Whole-study context: In 18% of patients, objective responses were seen; 25% to 40% had disease control. Whole-study results and caveats: Clones derived from tumor TCRs expanded in blood after radiotherapy plus ipilimumab.

As to this clone: Antigen unknown.

The CDR3 length is 15 residues. Germline V gene sequence: CDR1 SGHTA, CDR2 FQGNSA. V was cut by 1 base and J by 0 bases, with 7 bases left in between. Each patient with chemo-refractory metastatic non-small-cell lung cancer was treated with focal radiation plus CTLA-4 blockade using ipilimumab. Generated by immunoSEQ multiplex PCR, the TCRdb table keeps only in-frame clones and is missing some. The data show 40,000 to 50,000 clones, more than 75% seen once. The material sequenced was peripheral blood, taken from a patient treated with radiotherapy plus ipilimumab. The chain has TRBV7-2 and TRBJ2-4; no clear D. The TCR was taken from a human donor with non-small cell lung cancer who had stable disease on radiotherapy plus ipilimumab. The CDR3 reads CASSLDQLAKNIQYF. The CDR3, as DNA: TGTGCCAGCAGCTTAGATCAGTTAGCCAAAAACATTCAGTACTTC.